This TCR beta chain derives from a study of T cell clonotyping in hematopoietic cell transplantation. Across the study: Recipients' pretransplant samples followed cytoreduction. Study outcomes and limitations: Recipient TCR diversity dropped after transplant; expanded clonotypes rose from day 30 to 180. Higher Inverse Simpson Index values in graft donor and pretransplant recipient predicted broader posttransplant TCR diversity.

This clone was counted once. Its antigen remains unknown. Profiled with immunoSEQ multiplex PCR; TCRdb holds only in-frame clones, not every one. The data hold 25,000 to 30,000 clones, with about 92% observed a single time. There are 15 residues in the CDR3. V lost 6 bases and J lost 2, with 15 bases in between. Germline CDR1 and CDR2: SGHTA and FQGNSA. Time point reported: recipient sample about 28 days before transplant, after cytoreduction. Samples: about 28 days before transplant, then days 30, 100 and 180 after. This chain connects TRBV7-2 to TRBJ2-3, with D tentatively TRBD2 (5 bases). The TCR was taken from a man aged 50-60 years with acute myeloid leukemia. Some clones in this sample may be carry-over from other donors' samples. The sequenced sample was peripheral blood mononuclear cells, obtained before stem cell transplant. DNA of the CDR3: TGTGCCAGCAGGTGGACTCATCTTACCACAGATACGCAGTATTTT. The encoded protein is CASRWTHLTTDTQYF.